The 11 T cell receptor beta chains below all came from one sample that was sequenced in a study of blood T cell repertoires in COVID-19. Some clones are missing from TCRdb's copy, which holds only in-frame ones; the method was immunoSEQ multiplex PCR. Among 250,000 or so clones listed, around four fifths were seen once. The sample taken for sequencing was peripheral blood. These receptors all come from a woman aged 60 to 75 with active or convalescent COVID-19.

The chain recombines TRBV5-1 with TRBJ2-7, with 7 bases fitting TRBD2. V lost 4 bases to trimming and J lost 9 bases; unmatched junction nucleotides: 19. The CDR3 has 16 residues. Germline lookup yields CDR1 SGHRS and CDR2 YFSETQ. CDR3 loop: CASSPGGGEGGLGQYF. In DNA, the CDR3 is TGCGCCAGCAGCCCCGGCGGGGGAGAGGGCGGGCTGGGGCAGTACTTC.

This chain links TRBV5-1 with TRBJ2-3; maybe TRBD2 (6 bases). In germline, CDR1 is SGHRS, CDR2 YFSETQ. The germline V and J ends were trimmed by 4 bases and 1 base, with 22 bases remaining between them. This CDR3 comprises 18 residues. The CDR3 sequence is CASSAQGDVGGGTDTQYF. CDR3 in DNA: TGCGCCAGCAGCGCGCAAGGGGACGTAGGAGGGGGCACAGATACGCAGTATTTT.

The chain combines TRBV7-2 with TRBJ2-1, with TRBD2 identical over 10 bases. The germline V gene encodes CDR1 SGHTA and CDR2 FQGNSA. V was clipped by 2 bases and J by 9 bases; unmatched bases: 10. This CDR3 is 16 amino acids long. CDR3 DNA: TGTGCCAGCAGCTTATTTGCGTCTAGCGGGAGTCCTGAGCAGTTCTTC. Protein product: CASSLFASSGSPEQFF.

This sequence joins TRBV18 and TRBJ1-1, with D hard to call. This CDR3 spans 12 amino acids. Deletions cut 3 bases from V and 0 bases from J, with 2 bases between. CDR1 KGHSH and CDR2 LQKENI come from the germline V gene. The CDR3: CASSPMNTEAFF. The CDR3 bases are TGTGCCAGCTCACCTATGAACACTGAAGCTTTCTTT.

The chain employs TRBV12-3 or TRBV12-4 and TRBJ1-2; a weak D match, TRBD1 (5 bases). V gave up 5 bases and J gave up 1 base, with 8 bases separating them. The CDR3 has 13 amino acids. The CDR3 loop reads CASSATDNYGYTF. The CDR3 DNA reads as TGTGCCAGCAGTGCGACAGATAACTATGGCTACACCTTC.

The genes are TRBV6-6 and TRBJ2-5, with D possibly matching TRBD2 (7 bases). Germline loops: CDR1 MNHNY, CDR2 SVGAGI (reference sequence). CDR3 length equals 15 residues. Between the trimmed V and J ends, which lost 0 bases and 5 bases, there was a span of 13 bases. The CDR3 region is CASSYSAGRGETQYF. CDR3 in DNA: TGTGCCAGCAGTTACTCGGCGGGGAGGGGGGAGACCCAGTACTTC.

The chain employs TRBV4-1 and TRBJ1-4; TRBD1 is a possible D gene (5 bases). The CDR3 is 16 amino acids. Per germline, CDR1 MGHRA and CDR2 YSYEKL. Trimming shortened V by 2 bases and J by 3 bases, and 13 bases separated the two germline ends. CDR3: CASSQTLQGPNEKLFF. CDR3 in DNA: TGCGCCAGCAGCCAAACCCTCCAGGGTCCTAATGAAAAACTGTTTTTT.

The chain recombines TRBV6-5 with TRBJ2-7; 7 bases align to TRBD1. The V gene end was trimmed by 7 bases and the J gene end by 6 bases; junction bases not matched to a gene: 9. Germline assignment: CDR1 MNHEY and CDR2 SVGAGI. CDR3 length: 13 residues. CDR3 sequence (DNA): TGTGCCAGCACGTCGACAGGGACGGTCGAGCAGTACTTC. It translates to CASTSTGTVEQYF.

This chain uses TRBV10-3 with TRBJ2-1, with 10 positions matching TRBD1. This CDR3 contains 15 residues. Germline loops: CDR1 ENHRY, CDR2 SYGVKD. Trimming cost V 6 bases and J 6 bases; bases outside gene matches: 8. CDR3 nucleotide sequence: TGTGCCATCAGGCGCGGGACAGGGGAAAGCAATGAGCAGTTCTTC. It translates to CAIRRGTGESNEQFF.

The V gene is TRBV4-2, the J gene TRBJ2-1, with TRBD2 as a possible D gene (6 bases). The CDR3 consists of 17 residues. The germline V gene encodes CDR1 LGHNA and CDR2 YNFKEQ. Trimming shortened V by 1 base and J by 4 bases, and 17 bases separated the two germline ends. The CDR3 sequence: CASSQAFYAGNYNEQFF. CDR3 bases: TGTGCCAGCAGCCAAGCCTTTTATGCGGGGAATTACAATGAGCAGTTCTTC.

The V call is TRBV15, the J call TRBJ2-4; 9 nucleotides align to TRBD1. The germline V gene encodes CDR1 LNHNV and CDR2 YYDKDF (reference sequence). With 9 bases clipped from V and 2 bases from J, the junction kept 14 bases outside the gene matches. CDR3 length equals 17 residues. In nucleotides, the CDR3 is TGTGCCACGGAACAGGGGGCTCCAGGAAAGTCCAAAAACATTCAGTACTTC. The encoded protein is CATEQGAPGKSKNIQYF.